Presented here are 26 T cell receptor beta chains from one specimen sequenced in a study of a mutant IDH1 vaccine in newly diagnosed glioma. The data were produced by immunoSEQ multiplex PCR, yet TCRdb's version contains in-frame clones alone and is incomplete. The sample lists 20,000 to 30,000 clones, roughly 90% occurring once. Indicated time point: baseline, week 1 (first vaccination visit). Treatment reported: pre-vaccination baseline after standard-of-care therapy. The starting material was PBMCs, obtained from a glioma patient treated with radiotherapy, temozolomide or both. All receptors derive from a man aged 30 to 45 with glioma.

The chain joins TRBV6-5 to TRBJ1-1, with 7 bases aligning to TRBD1. In germline, CDR1 is MNHEY, CDR2 SVGAGI. Trimming took 8 bases from V and 0 from J; bases not matched to a gene: 0. This CDR3 comprises 12 residues. Here the CDR3 reads CASGTVNTEAFF. The CDR3 DNA sequence: TGTGCCAGCGGGACAGTGAACACTGAAGCTTTCTTT.

In nucleotides, the CDR3 is TGTGCCAGCAGTGCCTCCTTACCCCGGGGTACCGATCAGCCCCAGCATTTT. It translates to CASSASLPRGTDQPQHF. This chain uses TRBV27 with TRBJ1-5; D not resolved. V was shortened by 5 bases and J by 5 bases, with 22 bases between the two germline ends. Germline values: CDR1 MNHEY, CDR2 SMNVEV (reference sequence). The CDR3 consists of 17 residues.

The chain couples TRBV6-5 to TRBJ1-5; 8 bases fit TRBD1. From germline, CDR1 is MNHEY and CDR2 SVGAGI. The CDR3 runs 14 residues. After removal of 6 bases from V and 7 bases from J, the junction contained 8 bases not matched to a gene. The CDR3 nucleotides read TGTGCCAGCAGCCCGGACAGGGTCTACCAGCCCCAGCATTTT. Translating it yields CASSPDRVYQPQHF.

The chain uses TRBV6-1 and TRBJ2-7, with D perhaps being TRBD1 or TRBD2 (5 bases each). Trimming cost V 3 bases and J 5 bases, with 11 bases left between them. Germline loops: CDR1 MNHNS, CDR2 SASEGT. The CDR3 loop spans 13 amino acids. Here the CDR3 DNA reads TGTGCCAGCAGTGAGTCGAGAGGGGACGAGCAGTACTTC. It codes for CASSESRGDEQYF.

The chain has TRBV6-6 and TRBJ2-5; tentative D call: TRBD2 (5 bases). The CDR3 is 14 residues long. Trimming stripped 6 bases from V and 0 bases from J, with 11 bases between. The germline CDR1 and CDR2 sequences are MNHNY and SVGAGI (reference sequence). The CDR3 protein is CASSRTSYQETQYF. The CDR3 region has the DNA TGTGCCAGCAGCCGAACTAGTTACCAAGAGACCCAGTACTTC.

This clone turned up a few times. The chain carries TRBV30 and TRBJ2-7; 7 nucleotides line up with TRBD1. In germline, CDR1 is GTSNPN, CDR2 SVGIG (reference sequence). Trimming removed 1 base from V and 12 bases from J; junction bases left unmatched: 6. The CDR3 extends over 11 amino acids. The DNA of the CDR3 is TGTGCCTGGAGTGGGGGGACAGATTTGTACTTC. Encoded protein: CAWSGGTDLYF.

The rearrangement links TRBV11-2 to TRBJ2-6; D possibly corresponds to TRBD1 (6 bases). Trimming removed 5 bases from V and 4 bases from J, with 18 bases in between. The germline V gene has CDR1 SGHAT and CDR2 FQNNGV. The CDR3 loop spans 17 amino acids. DNA of the CDR3: TGTGCCAGCAGCCTACTTACCCCAGGGGCAGGGGCCAACGTCCTGACTTTC. Translating gives CASSLLTPGAGANVLTF.

The chain carries TRBV4-2 and TRBJ1-1, with D possibly being TRBD1 (5 bases). This CDR3 is 14 amino acids long. V gave up 4 bases and J gave up 5 bases, with 14 bases separating them. CDR1 and CDR2 (germline): LGHNA, YNFKEQ. DNA of the CDR3: TGTGCCAGCAGCCCGTTCGGGAAGGGGACTGAAGCTTTCTTT. This encodes CASSPFGKGTEAFF.

This chain connects TRBV18 to TRBJ2-3; TRBD2 matches 9 bases. The CDR3 runs 16 residues. Losses at the gene ends were 3 bases for V and 2 bases for J; bases not matched to a gene: 6. Per the germline V gene, CDR1 is KGHSH and CDR2 is LQKENI. CDR3 protein: CASSPMTSGSTDTQYF. CDR3 coding DNA: TGTGCCAGCTCACCCATGACTAGCGGATCCACAGATACGCAGTATTTT.

The chain has TRBV29-1 and TRBJ1-4, with D perhaps matching TRBD1 (6 bases). The CDR3 covers 14 residues. The V and J ends lost 6 bases and 5 bases respectively, with 16 bases between them. The germline CDR1 and CDR2 sequences are SQVTM and ANQGSEA. CDR3: CSVAQGVGNEKLFF. The CDR3 DNA reads TGCAGCGTGGCACAGGGTGTAGGGAATGAAAAACTGTTTTTT.

The genes are TRBV7-6 and TRBJ1-1; 7 nucleotides align to TRBD1. The CDR3 runs to 14 residues. The V gene's germline CDR1 is SGHVS and CDR2 FNYEAQ. The ends lost 2 bases at V and 4 bases at J; junction bases unmatched: 4. CDR3 DNA sequence: TGTGCCAGCAGCTTACTGAAGGGGGCCACTGAAGCTTTCTTT. Translating it yields CASSLLKGATEAFF.

This sequence joins TRBV4-2 and TRBJ2-1, with TRBD2 matching 9 bases. Per germline, CDR1 LGHNA and CDR2 YNFKEQ. The J segment lost 9 bases and the V segment lost 1 base, leaving 7 bases of the junction unmatched. This CDR3 spans 15 amino acids. CDR3 region: CASSQGSAGGLEQFF. CDR3 DNA: TGTGCCAGCAGCCAAGGTTCAGCGGGAGGACTTGAGCAGTTCTTC.

The CDR3 reads CASSGQAQDTQYF. The DNA for the CDR3 is TGTGCCAGCAGTGGACAGGCTCAAGATACGCAGTATTTT. This chain uses TRBV6-4 with TRBJ2-3; a weak D match, TRBD1 (6 bases). Germline CDR1 and CDR2: MRHNA and SNTAGT. CDR3 length: 13 amino acids. V lost 4 bases and J lost 5, with 10 bases in between.

The V and J genes are TRBV18 and TRBJ1-5; D not resolved. Germline-derived CDR1 and CDR2 are KGHSH and LQKENI. V was shortened by 2 bases and J by 2 bases, with 10 bases between the two germline ends. This CDR3 is 15 amino acids long. The chain's CDR3 is CASSPGRTGNQPQHF. The CDR3 DNA sequence: TGTGCCAGCTCACCAGGGCGCACTGGCAATCAGCCCCAGCATTTT.

The rearrangement links TRBV5-8 to TRBJ2-3, with D perhaps TRBD1 or TRBD2 (6 bases each). Trimming removed 4 bases at V and 1 base at J, with 22 bases between. Germline V gene lookup returns CDR1 SGHTS and CDR2 YDEGEE. The CDR3 is 18 residues long. CDR3 loop: CASSPGQGRPERTDTQYF. CDR3 DNA sequence: TGTGCCAGCAGCCCCGGCCAGGGGAGGCCGGAACGCACAGATACGCAGTATTTT.

The chain couples TRBV6-1 to TRBJ2-7, with D possibly being TRBD1 (6 bases). Germline CDR1 and CDR2: MNHNS and SASEGT. There are 12 residues in the CDR3. V was pared by 3 bases and J by 12 bases, with 15 bases between. CDR3 DNA sequence: TGTGCCAGCAGTGAGACAGGTACGAGGTGGTACTTC. It specifies CASSETGTRWYF.

V is TRBV4-1 and J is TRBJ2-7; 9 positions agree with TRBD2. CDR3 length equals 14 residues. From germline, CDR1 is MGHRA and CDR2 YSYEKL. With 4 bases clipped from V and 2 bases from J, the junction kept 3 bases outside the gene matches. The CDR3 here is CASSLAGGAYEQYF. The CDR3 coding sequence is TGCGCCAGCAGCCTCGCGGGGGGGGCCTACGAGCAGTACTTC.

The chain has TRBV5-1 and TRBJ2-7; D is uncertain. Germline V gene lookup returns CDR1 SGHRS and CDR2 YFSETQ. The CDR3 has 14 amino acids. Trimming left V 0 bases short and J 0 bases short, with 7 bases between. The CDR3 sequence is CASSLGLSSYEQYF. The CDR3 DNA follows: TGCGCCAGCAGCTTGGGACTGAGCTCCTACGAGCAGTACTTC.

CDR3 nucleotides: TGTGCCAGCAGCTTTATCATTCCGACAGGGGGCTACGAGCAGTACTTC. Translation: CASSFIIPTGGYEQYF. The V call is TRBV7-2, the J call TRBJ2-7; the match to TRBD1 covers 9 bases. J was trimmed by 3 bases and V by 3 bases; bases with no gene match: 9. Germline-derived CDR1 and CDR2 are SGHTA and FQGNSA. CDR3 length: 16 residues.

The CDR3 is CASSPPGRFYYNEQFF. The DNA of the CDR3 is TGTGCCAGCTCACCTCCGGGGCGGTTCTATTACAATGAGCAGTTCTTC. The chain links TRBV18 to TRBJ2-1; D tentatively reads TRBD1 or TRBD2 (5 bases each). Germline V gives CDR1 KGHSH, CDR2 LQKENI. CDR3 length: 16 amino acids. Trimming pared 3 bases from V and 4 bases from J, leaving 16 bases between. Full variable domain (missing parts from reference TRBV18 and TRBJ2-1): NAGVMQNPRHLVRRRGQEARLRCSPMKGHSHVYWYRQLPEEGLKFMVYLQKENIIDESGMPKERFSAEFPKEGPSILRIQQVVRGDSAAYFCASSPPGRFYYNEQFFGPGTRLTVL.

The CDR3 DNA reads as TGTGCCAGCAGCTTGGGGCCGCTCATGAACACTGAAGCTTTCTTT. The encoded protein is CASSLGPLMNTEAFF. The chain links TRBV4-2 to TRBJ1-1, with D possibly TRBD1 on 5 matching bases. This CDR3 region has 15 residues. V was trimmed by 5 bases and J by 0 bases, leaving 13 bases between them. The germline V gene encodes CDR1 LGHNA and CDR2 YNFKEQ.

The chain is built from TRBV13 and TRBJ2-2, with 8 bases identical to TRBD1. The CDR3 has 17 residues. V shed 5 bases and J 3 bases; nucleotides not matched to a gene: 11. Germline V gives CDR1 PRHDT, CDR2 FYEKMQ (reference sequence). CDR3 amino acids: CASSRIGTGPDTGELFF. CDR3 DNA: TGTGCCAGCAGCCGAATTGGGACAGGTCCTGACACCGGGGAGCTGTTTTTT.

The chain recombines TRBV5-1 with TRBJ2-2; D remains ambiguous. V was pared by 7 bases and J by 0 bases, with 10 bases between. Germline loops: CDR1 SGHRS, CDR2 YFSETQ. This CDR3 spans 14 amino acids. The CDR3 protein is CASVESSNTGELFF. CDR3 nucleotide sequence: TGCGCCAGCGTTGAGTCCTCGAACACCGGGGAGCTGTTTTTT.

In nucleotides, the CDR3 is TGTGCCAGCAGCTTATGGGAGATGAACACTGAAGCTTTCTTT. It is translated as CASSLWEMNTEAFF. The chain carries TRBV7-9 and TRBJ1-1; D remains ambiguous. V was trimmed by 2 bases and J by 0 bases, leaving 7 bases between them. Germline lookup yields CDR1 SEHNR and CDR2 FQNEAQ (reference sequence). This CDR3 spans 14 amino acids.

J is TRBJ2-2 and V is TRBV5-1; 12 bases are a match to TRBD2. This CDR3 has 15 residues. J lost 5 bases, V lost 5 bases, and 4 bases had no gene match. Germline CDR1 reads SGHRS; CDR2 reads YFSETQ. CDR3 nucleotide sequence: TGCGCCAGCAGTTCCGGACTAGCGGGGACCGGGGAGCTGTTTTTT. Translating it yields CASSSGLAGTGELFF.

The CDR3 coding sequence is TGCGCCAGCAGCCCTCAGGGGAACCCCTACGAGCAGTACTTC. Encoded protein: CASSPQGNPYEQYF. The chain couples TRBV5-1 to TRBJ2-7; maybe TRBD1 (6 bases). The CDR3 is made up of 14 amino acids. V lost 4 bases to trimming and J lost 2 bases, with 13 bases between them. The germline CDR1 and CDR2 sequences are SGHRS and YFSETQ.